These T cell receptor beta chains were read from a single sample in a study of T cell responses to AZD1222 COVID-19 vaccine. The data were produced by immunoSEQ multiplex PCR, yet TCRdb's version contains in-frame clones alone and is incomplete. The data hold approximately 130,000 clones, with 80% to 95% observed a single time. Sequenced material: peripheral blood, taken on day 0 of AZD1222 vaccination. Receptors were obtained from an adult in good health. CDR3s leave out the opening cysteine and the closing phenylalanine or tryptophan.

cdr3_length j_call v_call cdr3_aa
13 TRBJ2-7 TRBV7-2 ASSLGLAGVYEQY
13 TRBJ1-2 TRBV7-9 ASSSWDSTFYGYT
13 TRBJ1-1 TRBV2 ASRLGTGVGPEAF
11 TRBJ1-4 TRBV29-1 SVESTGSEKLF
14 TRBJ2-3 TRBV3-1/TRBV3-2 ASSQHLQGAADTQY
12 TRBJ2-1 TRBV7-9 ASSPTQNYNEQF
12 TRBJ1-6 TRBV19 ASSIVGGDSPLH
16 TRBJ2-1 TRBV13 ASSSWRLAGESYNEQF
9 TRBJ2-1 TRBV5-1 ASSHSGIQF
13 TRBJ1-5 TRBV11-3 ASSPLDRCNQPQH
12 TRBJ1-1 TRBV13 ASSPPEEFTEAF
14 TRBJ1-4 TRBV7-9 ASSLSGDARNGKLF
16 TRBJ1-4 TRBV29-1 SVESVGGQGSGNEKLF
12 TRBJ2-7 TRBV6-5 ASRYIPEAHEQY
13 TRBJ2-7 TRBV5-4 ASSFSGDRAYEQY
12 TRBJ2-3 TRBV27 ASMTSGSTDTQY
10 TRBJ2-7 TRBV7-9 ASSQIAYEQY
12 TRBJ1-1 TRBV5-1 ASSSQGARTEAF
10 TRBJ1-5 TRBV12-3/TRBV12-4 ASRISNQPQH
11 TRBJ1-1 TRBV9 ASSLRWGTEAF
11 TRBJ2-3 TRBV27 ASSPMGTDTQY
10 TRBJ1-2 TRBV29-1 SGGSQNYGYT
14 TRBJ2-7 TRBV27 ASSSLDSRSSYEQY
12 TRBJ1-2 TRBV11-2 ASSRWDILYGYT
11 TRBJ1-1 TRBV3-1/TRBV3-2 ASSQVITTEAF
13 TRBJ2-7 TRBV5-1 ASSLGLAGDYEQY
12 TRBJ2-3 TRBV15 ATSRTGGTDTQY
13 TRBJ2-1 TRBV11-3 ASSLETSAYNEQF
14 TRBJ1-4 TRBV5-1 ASSFRPAISNEKLF
17 TRBJ2-3 TRBV30 AWSVRTSGIHGITDTQY